This passage covers 11 T cell receptor beta chains from one sample sequenced in a study of CD8 T cells in Susac syndrome. RNA, at roughly 0.45 to 1 ug, was reverse transcribed with random hexamers. TCRdb independently ran MiXCR on the immunoSEQ multiplex PCR reads; one entry per CDR3 protein. The sample contains about 140,000 distinct CDR3 sequences, roughly 94% of which appear only once. The sample comprised CD8+ T cells from PBMCs. The receptor source for this set is a human donor with Susac syndrome.

V and J are TRBV4-2 and TRBJ2-3; 8 positions match TRBD1. The CDR3 has 15 amino acids. V was clipped by 1 base and J by 6 bases; unmatched bases: 6. Germline CDR1 LGHNA, CDR2 YNFKEQ. This chain's CDR3 is CASSQATGVSDTQYF. CDR3 nucleotides: TGTGCCAGCAGCCAAGCGACAGGGGTTTCGGATACGCAGTATTTT.

The V and J genes are TRBV5-6 and TRBJ2-7; 8 bases match TRBD1. This CDR3 is 16 amino acids long. V shed 5 bases, J shed 1 base, and the junction held 11 bases outside the gene matches. Per germline, CDR1 SGHDT and CDR2 YYEEEE. CDR3 nucleotides: TGTGCCAGCAGTCTTCCAGGGGGCTTAGGATCCTACGAGCAGTACTTC. It codes for CASSLPGGLGSYEQYF. The full variable domain, rest sourced from reference TRBV5-6 and TRBJ2-7, is DAGVTQSPTHLIKTRGQQVTLRCSPKSGHDTVSWYQQALGQGPQFIFQYYEEEERQRGNFPDRFSGHQFPNYSSELNVNALLLGDSALYLCASSLPGGLGSYEQYFGPGTRLTVT.

This sequence joins TRBV5-4 and TRBJ2-5; 7 bases agree with TRBD1. The ends lost 7 bases at V and 3 bases at J; junction bases unmatched: 9. Germline-derived CDR1 and CDR2 are SGHNT and YYREEE (reference sequence). This CDR3 has 14 residues. This CDR3 is CASYTGTAKETQYF. The DNA of the CDR3 is TGTGCCAGCTACACCGGGACAGCAAAAGAGACCCAGTACTTC.

V is TRBV11-1 and J is TRBJ2-7; 8 bases fit TRBD1. The V gene's germline CDR1 is SGHAT and CDR2 FQDESV (reference sequence). The V segment lost 5 bases and the J segment 0 bases; nucleotides outside the gene matches: 6. The CDR3 has 15 amino acids. CDR3 in DNA: TGTGCCAGCAGCCTATACAGGGGGAGCTCCTACGAGCAGTACTTC. This codes for CASSLYRGSSYEQYF.

To note about this clonotype: At one end, the junction sequence differs from germline, possibly due to a read error. The rearrangement uses TRBV11-3 and TRBJ2-3; the D call may be TRBD1 or TRBD2 (5 bases each). The germline gives CDR1 SGHNT, CDR2 YENEEA. This CDR3 has 14 amino acids. DNA for the CDR3: TGTGCCAGCAGCCCCGGGGTCTTGACAGATACGCGGTATTTT. Translated: CASSPGVLTDTRYF.

The chain carries TRBV29-1 and TRBJ2-7; 9 nucleotides align to TRBD2. V was clipped by 1 base and J by 8 bases; unmatched bases: 21. Germline CDR1 and CDR2: SQVTM and ANQGSEA. The CDR3 length is 18 residues. The CDR3 is CSVEGAGGSLWPGFKQYF. CDR3 nucleotide sequence: TGCAGCGTTGAAGGGGCGGGAGGGTCCCTCTGGCCCGGGTTCAAGCAGTACTTC.

This chain joins TRBV9 and TRBJ2-1; 9 nucleotides align to TRBD1. The V gene end was trimmed by 3 bases and the J gene end by 9 bases; junction bases not matched to a gene: 13. The germline V gene has CDR1 SGDLS and CDR2 YYNGEE. The length of the CDR3 is 16 residues. The CDR3, as DNA: TGTGCCAGCAGCGCGGGACAGGGTTTCTCCCATTCTGAGCAGTTCTTC. This codes for CASSAGQGFSHSEQFF.

The chain carries TRBV9 and TRBJ2-4; possible D gene TRBD2, 6 bases. The germline V gene has CDR1 SGDLS and CDR2 YYNGEE. The CDR3 has 16 residues. V was shortened by 0 bases and J by 1 base, with 11 bases between the two germline ends. CDR3 residues: CASSVVVAAAKNIQYF. The CDR3 DNA sequence: TGTGCCAGCAGCGTAGTGGTAGCGGCGGCCAAAAACATTCAGTACTTC.

The gene calls are TRBV7-8 and TRBJ1-5; D gene ambiguous. With 4 bases removed from V and 1 base from J, the gap between germline ends came to 8 bases. CDR1 and CDR2 (germline): SGHVS, FQNEAQ. CDR3 size: 14 residues. CDR3 coding DNA: TGTGCCAGCAGCTATGGACGAAGCAATCAGCCCCAGCATTTT. Amino acids: CASSYGRSNQPQHF.

The chain has TRBV29-1 and TRBJ2-7, with TRBD2 matching 13 bases. With V trimmed by 4 bases and J by 3 bases, 15 bases remained unmatched. Germline V lookup: CDR1 SQVTM, CDR2 ANQGSEA. The CDR3 contains 18 residues. The DNA for the CDR3 is TGCAGCGTTGTTGTTACTAGCGGGAGGGCCATAAGGTTCTACGAGCAGTACTTC. Translation gives CSVVVTSGRAIRFYEQYF.

This chain uses TRBV27 with TRBJ2-7, with D unclear. CDR1 MNHEY and CDR2 SMNVEV come from the germline V gene (reference sequence). The CDR3 is made up of 14 amino acids. The V end lost 4 bases, the J end lost 4 bases, and 14 bases lay between the germline ends. CDR3: CASSSRRKRYEQYF. The DNA of the CDR3 is TGTGCCAGCAGTTCTCGACGGAAACGATACGAGCAGTACTTC.